The rows below give T cell receptor beta chains drawn from one sample of a study of blood T cell repertoires in COVID-19. Only in-frame clones appear in the TCRdb table, and some are missing; sequencing was by immunoSEQ multiplex PCR. The sample lists 200,000 to 300,000 clones, around four fifths occurring once. The source material was peripheral blood. The receptors come from a man aged 50 to 60 with acute or convalescent COVID-19. CDR3s include the opening cysteine and the closing phenylalanine or tryptophan. Each record gives: CDR3 length, V gene, clone size, D gene, J gene, CDR3 protein. D genes are given only for firm matches. Expanded clones are given a class, and other clones once, few, many or no size at all.

cdr3_length: 11
v_call: TRBV3-1/TRBV3-2
clone_size: -
d_call: -
j_call: TRBJ2-2
cdr3_aa: CASSQALELFF

cdr3_length: 16
v_call: TRBV10-3
clone_size: -
d_call: TRBD1
j_call: TRBJ2-5
cdr3_aa: CAISRSGTGLGETQYF

cdr3_length: 17
v_call: TRBV19
clone_size: -
d_call: TRBD2
j_call: TRBJ2-1
cdr3_aa: CASSIMGAGVSYNEQFF

cdr3_length: 13
v_call: TRBV2
clone_size: -
d_call: TRBD1
j_call: TRBJ1-2
cdr3_aa: CASRHRDRDRVAF

cdr3_length: 18
v_call: TRBV30
clone_size: -
d_call: -
j_call: TRBJ1-4
cdr3_aa: CAWSSFSLAGATNEKLFF

cdr3_length: 15
v_call: TRBV19
clone_size: -
d_call: -
j_call: TRBJ1-1
cdr3_aa: CASSRNRAPNTEAFF

cdr3_length: 17
v_call: TRBV11-2
clone_size: -
d_call: -
j_call: TRBJ1-2
cdr3_aa: CASSLKLVGTTNYGYTF

cdr3_length: 13
v_call: TRBV5-4
clone_size: -
d_call: -
j_call: TRBJ2-2
cdr3_aa: CASSFPGAGELFF

cdr3_length: 15
v_call: TRBV11-3
clone_size: -
d_call: TRBD1
j_call: TRBJ2-4
cdr3_aa: CASSLTGDSRDIQYF

cdr3_length: 15
v_call: TRBV7-3
clone_size: -
d_call: -
j_call: TRBJ1-1
cdr3_aa: CASSSDGGMNTEAFF

cdr3_length: 16
v_call: TRBV30
clone_size: -
d_call: TRBD2
j_call: TRBJ2-1
cdr3_aa: CAYTRTSGRIHNEQFF

cdr3_length: 15
v_call: TRBV6-5
clone_size: -
d_call: TRBD1
j_call: TRBJ1-2
cdr3_aa: CASSRNRGSRYGYTF

cdr3_length: 13
v_call: TRBV5-5
clone_size: -
d_call: -
j_call: TRBJ1-2
cdr3_aa: CASSLEGNYGYTF

cdr3_length: 16
v_call: TRBV2
clone_size: -
d_call: -
j_call: TRBJ1-1
cdr3_aa: CASKGGDSSLSAEAFF

cdr3_length: 13
v_call: TRBV24-1
clone_size: -
d_call: -
j_call: TRBJ2-3
cdr3_aa: CATSVRTADTQYF

cdr3_length: 16
v_call: TRBV7-9
clone_size: -
d_call: TRBD2
j_call: TRBJ2-7
cdr3_aa: CASSLSRGGDGYEQYF

cdr3_length: 17
v_call: TRBV6-1
clone_size: -
d_call: TRBD1
j_call: TRBJ2-5
cdr3_aa: CASSEAGWETGQETQYF

cdr3_length: 14
v_call: TRBV10-3
clone_size: -
d_call: TRBD1
j_call: TRBJ1-1
cdr3_aa: CAISAGTGVAEAFF

cdr3_length: 12
v_call: TRBV14
clone_size: -
d_call: -
j_call: TRBJ2-5
cdr3_aa: CASSQERETQYF

cdr3_length: 13
v_call: TRBV3-1/TRBV3-2
clone_size: -
d_call: -
j_call: TRBJ1-5
cdr3_aa: CASSQDGVSPQHF

cdr3_length: 13
v_call: TRBV11-3
clone_size: -
d_call: TRBD2
j_call: TRBJ2-1
cdr3_aa: CASQTSSYNEQFF

cdr3_length: 12
v_call: TRBV12-3/TRBV12-4
clone_size: -
d_call: -
j_call: TRBJ2-2
cdr3_aa: CASREYTGELFF

cdr3_length: 12
v_call: TRBV19
clone_size: -
d_call: -
j_call: TRBJ1-1
cdr3_aa: CASSLLLGGAFF

cdr3_length: 13
v_call: TRBV9
clone_size: few
d_call: TRBD1
j_call: TRBJ1-6
cdr3_aa: CASSPGQGVSLHF

cdr3_length: 14
v_call: TRBV7-9
clone_size: -
d_call: -
j_call: TRBJ1-3
cdr3_aa: CASSLPRRGNTIYF

cdr3_length: 15
v_call: TRBV10-3
clone_size: -
d_call: TRBD1
j_call: TRBJ1-5
cdr3_aa: CAISERTGVNQPQHF

cdr3_length: 12
v_call: TRBV10-3
clone_size: -
d_call: -
j_call: TRBJ2-7
cdr3_aa: CAISEQNYEQYF

cdr3_length: 14
v_call: TRBV5-6
clone_size: -
d_call: -
j_call: TRBJ2-7
cdr3_aa: CASSLGSGHGEQYF

cdr3_length: 18
v_call: TRBV7-8
clone_size: -
d_call: -
j_call: TRBJ2-3
cdr3_aa: CASSLVAVWRERTDTQYF

cdr3_length: 16
v_call: TRBV6-1
clone_size: once
d_call: TRBD1
j_call: TRBJ1-5
cdr3_aa: CASSERRTGDYQPQHF

cdr3_length: 14
v_call: TRBV2
clone_size: -
d_call: TRBD1
j_call: TRBJ2-1
cdr3_aa: CASRAPTGYNEQFF

cdr3_length: 14
v_call: TRBV7-2
clone_size: -
d_call: -
j_call: TRBJ2-5
cdr3_aa: CASSPRTGEETQYF